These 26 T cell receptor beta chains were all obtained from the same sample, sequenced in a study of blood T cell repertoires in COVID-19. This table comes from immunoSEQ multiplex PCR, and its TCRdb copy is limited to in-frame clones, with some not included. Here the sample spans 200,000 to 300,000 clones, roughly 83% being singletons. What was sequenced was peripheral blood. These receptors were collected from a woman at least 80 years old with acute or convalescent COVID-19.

The chain's CDR3 is CASKKTLTTPLHF. DNA of the CDR3: TGTGCCAGTAAAAAAACCCTGACTACACCCCTCCACTTT. The chain joins TRBV19 to TRBJ1-6; D gene unclear. The germline V gene encodes CDR1 LNHDA and CDR2 SQIVND (reference sequence). The CDR3 spans 13 residues. V lost 7 bases to trimming and J lost 11 bases, with 15 bases between them.

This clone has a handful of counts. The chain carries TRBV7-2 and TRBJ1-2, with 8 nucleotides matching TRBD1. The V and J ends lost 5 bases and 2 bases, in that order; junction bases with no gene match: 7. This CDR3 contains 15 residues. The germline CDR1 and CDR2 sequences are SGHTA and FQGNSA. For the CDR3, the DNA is TGTGCCAGCAGCCCCGCGAGGACAGGGAACTATGGCTACACCTTC. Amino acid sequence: CASSPARTGNYGYTF.

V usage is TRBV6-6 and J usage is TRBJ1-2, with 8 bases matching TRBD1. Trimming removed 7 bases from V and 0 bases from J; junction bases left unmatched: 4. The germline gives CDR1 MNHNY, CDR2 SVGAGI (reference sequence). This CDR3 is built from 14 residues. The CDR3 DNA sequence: TGTGCCAGCACCCCGGACAGGGCTAACTATGGCTACACCTTC. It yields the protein CASTPDRANYGYTF.

The CDR3 protein is CASSLAGGGDTQYF. The CDR3 DNA reads as TGTGCCAGCTCCCTAGCGGGGGGCGGTGATACGCAGTATTTT. V gene TRBV28 combines with J gene TRBJ2-3; TRBD2 aligns across 11 bases. Germline V gene sequence: CDR1 MDHEN, CDR2 SYDVKM. V lost 8 bases, J lost 6 bases, and 7 bases stayed unmatched. CDR3 size: 14 residues.

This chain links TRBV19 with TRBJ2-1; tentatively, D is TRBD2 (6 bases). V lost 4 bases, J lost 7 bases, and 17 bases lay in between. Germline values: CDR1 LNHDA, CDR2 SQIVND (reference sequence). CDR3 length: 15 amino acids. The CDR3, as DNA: TGTGCCAGTAGTACCCCCTTGGGGAGGCTAAATGAGCAGTTCTTC. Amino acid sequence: CASSTPLGRLNEQFF.

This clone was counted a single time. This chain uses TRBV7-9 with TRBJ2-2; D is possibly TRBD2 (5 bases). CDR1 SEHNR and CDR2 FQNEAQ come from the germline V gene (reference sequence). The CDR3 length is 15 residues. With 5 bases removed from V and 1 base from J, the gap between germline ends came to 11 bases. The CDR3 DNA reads TGTGCCAGCAGCCGAGGGCACCTGAACACCGGGGAGCTGTTTTTT. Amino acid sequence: CASSRGHLNTGELFF.

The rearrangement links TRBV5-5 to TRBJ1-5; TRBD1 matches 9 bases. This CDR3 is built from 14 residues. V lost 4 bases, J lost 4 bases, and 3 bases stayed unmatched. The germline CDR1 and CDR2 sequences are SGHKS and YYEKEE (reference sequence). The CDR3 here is CASSPGTGNQPQHF. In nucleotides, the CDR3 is TGTGCCAGCAGCCCCGGGACAGGGAATCAGCCCCAGCATTTT.

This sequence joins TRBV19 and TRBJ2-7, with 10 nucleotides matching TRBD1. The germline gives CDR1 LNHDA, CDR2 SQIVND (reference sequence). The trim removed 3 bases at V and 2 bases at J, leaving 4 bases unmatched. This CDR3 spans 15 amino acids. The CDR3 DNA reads TGTGCCAGTAGTATTGAAGGGACAGGGGCCTACGAGCAGTACTTC. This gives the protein CASSIEGTGAYEQYF.

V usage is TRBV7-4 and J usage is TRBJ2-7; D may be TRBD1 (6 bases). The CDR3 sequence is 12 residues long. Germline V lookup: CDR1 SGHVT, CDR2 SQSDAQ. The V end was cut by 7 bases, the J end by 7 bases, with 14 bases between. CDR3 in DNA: TGTGCCAGCACCATGACAGGCTGGGAGCAGTACTTC. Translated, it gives CASTMTGWEQYF.

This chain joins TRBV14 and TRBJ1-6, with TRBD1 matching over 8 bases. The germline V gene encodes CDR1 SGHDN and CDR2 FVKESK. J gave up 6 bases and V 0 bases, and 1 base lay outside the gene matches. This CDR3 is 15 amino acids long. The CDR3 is CASSQETGGNSPLHF. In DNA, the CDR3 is TGTGCCAGCAGCCAAGAAACAGGGGGTAATTCACCCCTCCACTTT.

This CDR3 reads CASSPPTGGSYEQYF. The DNA for the CDR3 is TGTGCCAGCTCACCACCGACAGGGGGTTCCTACGAGCAGTACTTC. The chain has TRBV18 and TRBJ2-7, with 9 bases fitting TRBD1. The CDR3 spans 15 residues. Germline V gene lookup returns CDR1 KGHSH and CDR2 LQKENI. Losses at the gene ends were 0 bases for V and 1 base for J; bases not matched to a gene: 1.

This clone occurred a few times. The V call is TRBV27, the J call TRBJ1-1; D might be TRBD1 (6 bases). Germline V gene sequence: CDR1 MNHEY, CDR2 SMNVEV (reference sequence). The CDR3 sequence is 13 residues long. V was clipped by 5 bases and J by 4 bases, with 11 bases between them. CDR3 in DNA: TGTGCCAGCAGTCCGGGGGGCGGCACTGAAGCTTTCTTT. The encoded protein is CASSPGGGTEAFF.

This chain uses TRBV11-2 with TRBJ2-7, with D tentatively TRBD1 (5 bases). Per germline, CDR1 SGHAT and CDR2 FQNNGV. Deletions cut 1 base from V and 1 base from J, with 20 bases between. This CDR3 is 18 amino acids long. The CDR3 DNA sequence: TGTGCCAGCAGCTTAGTCCGGACAACCCGTACTTTATCCTACGAGCAGTACTTC. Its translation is CASSLVRTTRTLSYEQYF.

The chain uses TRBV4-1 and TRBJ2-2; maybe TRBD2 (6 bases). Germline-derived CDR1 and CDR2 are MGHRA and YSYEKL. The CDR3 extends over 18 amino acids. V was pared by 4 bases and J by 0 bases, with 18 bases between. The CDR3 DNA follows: TGCGCCAGCAGCCGGGCGGGGACCCCTGCCCCGAACACCGGGGAGCTGTTTTTT. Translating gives CASSRAGTPAPNTGELFF.

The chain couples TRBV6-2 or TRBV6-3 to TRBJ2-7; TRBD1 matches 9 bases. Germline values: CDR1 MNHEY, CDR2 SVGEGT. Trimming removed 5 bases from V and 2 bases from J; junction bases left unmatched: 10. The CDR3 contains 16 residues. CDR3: CASSLSKTGGPYEQYF. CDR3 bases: TGTGCCAGCAGTCTTTCAAAAACAGGGGGCCCCTACGAGCAGTACTTC.

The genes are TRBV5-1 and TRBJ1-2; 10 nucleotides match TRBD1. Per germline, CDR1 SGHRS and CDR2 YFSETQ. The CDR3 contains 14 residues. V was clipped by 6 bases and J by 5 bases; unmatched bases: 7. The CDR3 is CASNRDRGTYGYTF. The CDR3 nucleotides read TGCGCCAGCAATAGGGACAGGGGAACATATGGCTACACCTTC.

CDR3 nucleotides: TGTGCCAGCGACAGGGCTTCATCTGGAAACACCATATATTTT. Translation: CASDRASSGNTIYF. The chain recombines TRBV30 with TRBJ1-3; 7 nucleotides line up with TRBD1. Germline values: CDR1 GTSNPN, CDR2 SVGIG (reference sequence). The CDR3 consists of 14 residues. J lost 1 base, V lost 8 bases, and 8 bases had no gene match.

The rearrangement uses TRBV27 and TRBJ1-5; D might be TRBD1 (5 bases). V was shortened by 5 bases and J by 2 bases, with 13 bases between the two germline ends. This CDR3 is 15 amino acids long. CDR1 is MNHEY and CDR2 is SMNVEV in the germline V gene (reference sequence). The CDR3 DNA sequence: TGTGCCAGCAGTCGCTCCAGGGCGGGCAATCAGCCCCAGCATTTT. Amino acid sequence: CASSRSRAGNQPQHF.

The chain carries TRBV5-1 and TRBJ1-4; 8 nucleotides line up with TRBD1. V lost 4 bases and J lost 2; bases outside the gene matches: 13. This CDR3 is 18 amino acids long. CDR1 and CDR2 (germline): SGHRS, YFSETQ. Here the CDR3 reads CASSPDPLTGETNEKLFF. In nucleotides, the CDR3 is TGCGCCAGCAGCCCGGACCCTTTGACAGGGGAGACTAATGAAAAACTGTTTTTT.

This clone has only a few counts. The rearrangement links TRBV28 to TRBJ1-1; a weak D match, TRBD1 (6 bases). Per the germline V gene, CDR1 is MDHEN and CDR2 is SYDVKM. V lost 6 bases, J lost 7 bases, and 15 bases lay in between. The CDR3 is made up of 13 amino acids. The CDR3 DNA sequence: TGTGCCAGCAGCGGACAGCTTCTGGTTGAAGCTTTCTTT. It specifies CASSGQLLVEAFF.

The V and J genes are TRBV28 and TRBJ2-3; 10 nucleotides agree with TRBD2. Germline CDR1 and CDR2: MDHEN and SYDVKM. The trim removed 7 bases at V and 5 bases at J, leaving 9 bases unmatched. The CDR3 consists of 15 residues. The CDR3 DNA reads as TGTGCCAGCAAACCAGCGGGGGGGCCGGGAGATACGCAGTATTTT. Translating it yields CASKPAGGPGDTQYF.

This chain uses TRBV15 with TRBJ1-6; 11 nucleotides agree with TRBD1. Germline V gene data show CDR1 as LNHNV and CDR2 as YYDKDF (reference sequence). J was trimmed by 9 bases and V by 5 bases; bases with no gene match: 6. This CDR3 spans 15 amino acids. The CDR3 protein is CATSQPGTGGSPLHF. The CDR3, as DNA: TGTGCCACCAGCCAACCCGGGACAGGGGGTTCACCCCTCCACTTT.

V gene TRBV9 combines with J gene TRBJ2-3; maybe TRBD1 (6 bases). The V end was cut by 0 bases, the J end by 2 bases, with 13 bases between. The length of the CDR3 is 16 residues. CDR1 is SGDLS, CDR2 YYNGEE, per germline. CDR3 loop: CASSVASTGITDTQYF. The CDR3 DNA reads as TGTGCCAGCAGCGTAGCCTCGACAGGTATCACAGATACGCAGTATTTT. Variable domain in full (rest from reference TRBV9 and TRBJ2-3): DSGVTQTPKHLITATGQRVTLRCSPRSGDLSVYWYQQSLDQGLQFLIQYYNGEERAKGNILERFSAQQFPDLHSELNLSSLELGDSALYFCASSVASTGITDTQYFGPGTRLTVL.

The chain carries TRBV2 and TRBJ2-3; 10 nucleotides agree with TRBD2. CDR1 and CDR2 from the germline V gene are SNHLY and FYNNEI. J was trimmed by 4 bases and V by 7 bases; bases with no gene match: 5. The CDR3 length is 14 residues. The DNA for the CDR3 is TGTGCCAGCACTCTAGCGGGGGTGCCAGATACGCAGTATTTT. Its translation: CASTLAGVPDTQYF.

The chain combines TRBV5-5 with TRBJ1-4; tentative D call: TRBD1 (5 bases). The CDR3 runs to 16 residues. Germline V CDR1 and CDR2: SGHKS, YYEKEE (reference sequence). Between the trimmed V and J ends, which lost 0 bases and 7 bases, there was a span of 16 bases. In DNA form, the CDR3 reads TGTGCCAGCAGCTTGGGGAGAACGGGGGGAACTGAAAAACTGTTTTTT. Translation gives CASSLGRTGGTEKLFF.

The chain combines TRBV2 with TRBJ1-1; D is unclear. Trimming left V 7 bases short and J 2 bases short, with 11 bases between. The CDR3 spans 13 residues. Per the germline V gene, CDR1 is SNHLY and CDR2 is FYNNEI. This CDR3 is CASTGSGNTEAFF. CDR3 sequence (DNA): TGTGCCAGCACTGGGTCGGGAAACACTGAAGCTTTCTTT.